This is a list of T cell receptor beta chains from one sample in a study of OX40 agonist ivuxolimab in advanced cancers. Profiling relied on immunoSEQ multiplex PCR, and the TCRdb table lists in-frame clones only, not all of them. The repertoire consists of about 47,000 clones, with 65% to 90% occurring once and the leading ten covering 5.5% to 8%. The sample consisted of CD4+ or CD8+ T cells sorted from blood, taken in a trial of the OX40 agonist ivuxolimab. These receptors were obtained from an adult with an advanced solid tumor such as melanoma, head and neck, liver or kidney cancer. CDR3s include the opening cysteine and the closing phenylalanine or tryptophan. D genes are given only for firm matches. The size field is filled for only some rows; it gives once, few, many or a size class.

j_call	d_call	v_call	clone_size	cdr3_aa	cdr3_nt
TRBJ2-2	NA	TRBV7-9	NA	CASSLGPTNTGELFF	TGTGCCAGCAGCCTTGGTCCAACGAACACCGGGGAGCTGTTTTTT
TRBJ2-3	TRBD1	TRBV30	NA	CAWSRTGVTDTQYF	TGTGCCTGGAGTCGGACAGGGGTCACAGATACGCAGTATTTT
TRBJ2-5	NA	TRBV4-2	NA	CASSPQGGQETQYF	TGTGCCAGCAGCCCACAGGGAGGTCAAGAGACCCAGTACTTC
TRBJ2-1	NA	TRBV27	once	CASSQTASSYNEQFF	TGTGCCAGCAGCCAGACTGCTAGCTCCTACAATGAGCAGTTCTTC
TRBJ2-2	NA	TRBV9	NA	CASSPQAGSNTGELFF	TGTGCCAGCAGCCCCCAAGCAGGCTCGAACACCGGGGAGCTGTTTTTT
TRBJ1-1	NA	TRBV6-5	NA	CASSYSAGTEAFF	TGTGCCAGCAGTTACTCCGCCGGGACTGAAGCTTTCTTT
TRBJ2-3	NA	TRBV28	NA	CASSLLWLLEGTDTQYF	TGTGCCAGCAGTTTACTGTGGCTCTTAGAGGGCACAGATACGCAGTATTTT
TRBJ1-1	NA	TRBV25-1	NA	CASALGSEAFF	TGTGCCAGCGCATTGGGGTCTGAAGCTTTCTTT
TRBJ1-4	NA	TRBV7-8	NA	CASSLGASLNEKLFF	TGTGCCAGCAGCTTAGGGGCCAGTTTGAATGAAAAACTGTTTTTT
TRBJ2-7	NA	TRBV5-5	NA	CASSLDAYEQYF	TGTGCCAGCAGCTTGGACGCCTACGAGCAGTACTTC
TRBJ1-2	NA	TRBV6-1	NA	CASSDRGLPPRDGYTF	TGTGCCAGCAGTGACAGGGGACTCCCCCCCCGAGATGGCTACACCTTC
TRBJ1-4	TRBD1	TRBV6-6	once	CASSYALDRDGEKLFF	TGTGCCAGCAGTTACGCCTTGGACAGGGACGGTGAAAAACTGTTTTTT
TRBJ2-1	NA	TRBV10-3	NA	CAISLGGTYNEQFF	TGTGCCATCAGTCTAGGGGGGACATACAATGAGCAGTTCTTC
TRBJ2-2	TRBD2	TRBV5-1	NA	CASSLTGLAGDTGELFF	TGCGCCAGCAGCCTAACCGGACTAGCGGGAGACACCGGGGAGCTGTTTTTT
TRBJ2-1	NA	TRBV6-1	NA	CASSSPPGPAFF	TGTGCCAGCAGTTCTCCGCCGGGCCCTGCGTTCTTC
TRBJ2-3	NA	TRBV11-1	once	CASSKSGDYLDTQYF	TGTGCCAGCAGCAAATCGGGAGATTATCTAGATACGCAGTATTTT
TRBJ2-1	NA	TRBV5-8	NA	CASSPDSYNEQFF	TGTGCCAGCAGCCCGGACAGCTACAATGAGCAGTTCTTC
TRBJ2-7	NA	TRBV4-3	NA	CASSQEIFDSYYEQYF	TGCGCCAGCAGCCAAGAGATTTTTGACAGTTACTACGAGCAGTACTTC
TRBJ2-3	TRBD2	TRBV2	few	CASRPLGHLAGESPDTQYF	TGTGCCAGCAGACCCTTAGGGCACCTAGCGGGGGAGAGCCCAGATACGCAGTATTTT
TRBJ1-5	NA	TRBV28	once	CAISTHSNQPQHF	TGTGCCATATCAACACATAGCAATCAGCCCCAGCATTTT
TRBJ1-1	NA	TRBV19	few	CASSIVLGITEAFF	TGTGCCAGTAGTATAGTACTCGGCATCACTGAAGCTTTCTTT
TRBJ2-7	NA	TRBV9	NA	CASSPGGGSIGQQYF	TGTGCCAGCAGCCCAGGGGGGGGGAGTATTGGACAGCAGTACTTC
TRBJ2-3	TRBD2	TRBV7-9	NA	CASITWTSGRVADTQYF	TGTGCCAGCATCACTTGGACAAGCGGGAGGGTGGCAGATACGCAGTATTTT
TRBJ2-2	TRBD1	TRBV4-1	NA	CASSPGTGETGELFF	TGCGCCAGCAGCCCCGGGACAGGGGAGACCGGGGAGCTGTTTTTT
TRBJ2-7	TRBD2	TRBV7-2	NA	CASSPSGIFSYEQYF	TGTGCCAGCAGCCCTAGCGGGATCTTCTCCTACGAGCAGTACTTC
TRBJ2-7	NA	TRBV15	NA	CATSRDRVGSYEQYF	TGTGCCACCAGCAGAGACAGGGTAGGGTCCTACGAGCAGTACTTC